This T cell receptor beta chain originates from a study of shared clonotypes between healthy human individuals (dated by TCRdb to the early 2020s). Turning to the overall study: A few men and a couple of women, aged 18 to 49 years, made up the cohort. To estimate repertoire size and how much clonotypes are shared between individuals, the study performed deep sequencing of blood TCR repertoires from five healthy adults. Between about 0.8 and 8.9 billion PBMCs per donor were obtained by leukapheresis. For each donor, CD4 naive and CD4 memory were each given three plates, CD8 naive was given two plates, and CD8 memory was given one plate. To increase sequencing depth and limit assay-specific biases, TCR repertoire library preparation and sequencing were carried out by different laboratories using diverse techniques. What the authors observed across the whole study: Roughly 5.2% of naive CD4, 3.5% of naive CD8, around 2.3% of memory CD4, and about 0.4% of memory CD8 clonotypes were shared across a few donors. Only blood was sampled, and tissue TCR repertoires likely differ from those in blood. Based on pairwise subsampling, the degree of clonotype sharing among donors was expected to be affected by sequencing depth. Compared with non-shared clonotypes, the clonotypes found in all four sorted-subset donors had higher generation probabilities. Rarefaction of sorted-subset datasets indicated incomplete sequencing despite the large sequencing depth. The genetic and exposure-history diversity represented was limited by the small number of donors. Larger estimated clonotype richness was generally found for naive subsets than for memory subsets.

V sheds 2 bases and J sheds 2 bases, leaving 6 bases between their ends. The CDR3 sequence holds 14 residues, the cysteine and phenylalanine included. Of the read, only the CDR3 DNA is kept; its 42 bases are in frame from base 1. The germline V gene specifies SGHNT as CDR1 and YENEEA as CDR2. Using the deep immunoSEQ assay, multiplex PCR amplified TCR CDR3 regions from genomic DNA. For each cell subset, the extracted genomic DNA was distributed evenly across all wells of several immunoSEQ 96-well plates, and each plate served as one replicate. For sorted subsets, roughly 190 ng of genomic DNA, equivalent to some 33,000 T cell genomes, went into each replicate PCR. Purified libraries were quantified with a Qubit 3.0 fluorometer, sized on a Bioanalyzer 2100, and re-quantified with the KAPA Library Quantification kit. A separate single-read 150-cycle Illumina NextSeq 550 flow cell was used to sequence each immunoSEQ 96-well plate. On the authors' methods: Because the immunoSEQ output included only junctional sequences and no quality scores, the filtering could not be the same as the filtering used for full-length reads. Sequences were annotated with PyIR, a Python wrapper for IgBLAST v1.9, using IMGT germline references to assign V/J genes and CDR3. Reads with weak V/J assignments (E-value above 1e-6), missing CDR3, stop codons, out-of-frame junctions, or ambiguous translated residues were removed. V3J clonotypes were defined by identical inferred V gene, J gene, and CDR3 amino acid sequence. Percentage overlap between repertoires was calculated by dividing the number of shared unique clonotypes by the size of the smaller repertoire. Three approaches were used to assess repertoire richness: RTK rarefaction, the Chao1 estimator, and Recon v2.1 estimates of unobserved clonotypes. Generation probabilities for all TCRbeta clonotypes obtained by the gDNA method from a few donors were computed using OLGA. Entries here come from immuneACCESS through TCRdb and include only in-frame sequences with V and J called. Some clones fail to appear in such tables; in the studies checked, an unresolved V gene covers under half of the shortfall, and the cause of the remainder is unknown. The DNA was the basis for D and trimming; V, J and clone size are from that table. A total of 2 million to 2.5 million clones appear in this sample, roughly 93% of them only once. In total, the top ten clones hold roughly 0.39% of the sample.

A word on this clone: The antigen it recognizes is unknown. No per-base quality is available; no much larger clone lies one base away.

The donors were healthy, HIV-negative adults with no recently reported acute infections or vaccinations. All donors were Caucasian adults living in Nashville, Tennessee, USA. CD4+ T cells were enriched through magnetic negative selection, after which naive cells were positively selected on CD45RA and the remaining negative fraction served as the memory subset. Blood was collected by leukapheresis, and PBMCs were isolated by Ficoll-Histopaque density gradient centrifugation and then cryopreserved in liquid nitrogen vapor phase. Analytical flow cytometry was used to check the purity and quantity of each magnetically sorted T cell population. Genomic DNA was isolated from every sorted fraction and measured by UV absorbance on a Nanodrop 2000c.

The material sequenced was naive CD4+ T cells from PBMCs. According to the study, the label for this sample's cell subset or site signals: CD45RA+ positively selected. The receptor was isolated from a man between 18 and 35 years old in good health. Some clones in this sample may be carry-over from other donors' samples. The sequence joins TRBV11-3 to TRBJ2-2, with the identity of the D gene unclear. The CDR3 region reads CASSLSSNTGELFF. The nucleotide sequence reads TGTGCCAGCAGCTTATCCTCAAACACCGGGGAGCTGTTTTTT.